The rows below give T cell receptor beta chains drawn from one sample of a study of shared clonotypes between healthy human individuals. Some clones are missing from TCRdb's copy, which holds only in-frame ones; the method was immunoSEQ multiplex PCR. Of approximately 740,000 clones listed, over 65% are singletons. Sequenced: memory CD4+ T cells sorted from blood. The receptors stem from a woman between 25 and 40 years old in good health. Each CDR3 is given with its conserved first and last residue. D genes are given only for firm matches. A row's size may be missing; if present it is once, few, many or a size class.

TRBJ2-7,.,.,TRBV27,TGTGCCAGCAGTTTTAGGGCGGGGCAGGCTACCTACGAGCAGTACTTC,CASSFRAGQATYEQYF
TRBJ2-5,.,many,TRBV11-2,TGTGCCAGCAGCTTAGGAGGCCGAAAAGAGACCCAGTACTTC,CASSLGGRKETQYF
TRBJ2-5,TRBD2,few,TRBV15,TGTGCCACCAGCACCGATCATGGCGGGAGGGCCCAGACCCAGTACTTC,CATSTDHGGRAQTQYF
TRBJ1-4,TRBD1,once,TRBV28,TGTGCCAGCAGCACCGGGACAGGGGTCGAAAAACTGTTTTTT,CASSTGTGVEKLFF
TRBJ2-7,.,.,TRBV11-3,TGTGCCAGCAGCTCAACGGAATCCGAGCAGTACTTC,CASSSTESEQYF
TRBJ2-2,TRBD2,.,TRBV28,TGTGCCAGCAGCTGGGGTGCGGGGGGAGGCACCGGGGAGCTGTTTTTT,CASSWGAGGGTGELFF
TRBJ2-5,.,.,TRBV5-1,TGCGCCAGCAGCTTGACATTTGGGACGAGAGAGACCCAGTACTTC,CASSLTFGTRETQYF
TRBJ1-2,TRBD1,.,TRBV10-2,TGCGCCAGCAGTGCCAGCGACAGGGGGACGAGGGGCTACACCTTC,CASSASDRGTRGYTF
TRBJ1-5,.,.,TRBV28,TGTGCCAGCGAGGGCCCACCAAATCAGCCCCAGCATTTT,CASEGPPNQPQHF
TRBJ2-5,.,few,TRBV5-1,TGCGCCAGCAGCGCTCCCGAGGCCCTAGCGACCCAGTACTTC,CASSAPEALATQYF
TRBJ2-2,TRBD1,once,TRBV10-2,TGCGCCAGCAAGAGACAGGGTTTATCCGGGGAGCTGTTTTTT,CASKRQGLSGELFF
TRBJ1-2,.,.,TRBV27,TGTGCCAGCAGGGGGCGAACTTATGGCTACACCTTC,CASRGRTYGYTF
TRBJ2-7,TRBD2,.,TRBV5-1,TGCGCCAGCAGCTTTGAGACGGGAGGCCTCTACGAGCAGTACTTC,CASSFETGGLYEQYF
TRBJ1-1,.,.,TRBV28,TGTGCCAGCAGTTTAGGATCAGGCTACACTGAAGCTTTCTTT,CASSLGSGYTEAFF
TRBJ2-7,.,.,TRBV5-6,TGTGCCAGCACCCCTCTCGACAGTCCCTACGAGCAGTACTTC,CASTPLDSPYEQYF
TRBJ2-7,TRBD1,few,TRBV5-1,TGCGCCAGCAGCGTGGGACAGGAAACCTACGAGCAGTACTTC,CASSVGQETYEQYF
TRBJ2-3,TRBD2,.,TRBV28,TGTGCCAGCAGTTCCCACGGGGGAGGGACAGATACGCAGTATTTT,CASSSHGGGTDTQYF
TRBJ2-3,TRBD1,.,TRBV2,TGTGCCAGCACCCTAGGGACAGGGGGATCGGATACGCAGTATTTT,CASTLGTGGSDTQYF
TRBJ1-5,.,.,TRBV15,TGTGCCACCAGCAGAGATCTTATGGCCAGGCAGCCCCAGCATTTT,CATSRDLMARQPQHF
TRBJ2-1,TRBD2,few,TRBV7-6,TGTGCCAGCAGCCCTGGGGATGGGCTAGCGGGAGGGCGCGGGCAGTTCTTC,CASSPGDGLAGGRGQFF
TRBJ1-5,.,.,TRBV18,TGTGCCAGCTCACCGGAGCAGGTTGGGAGCAATCAGCCCCAGCATTTT,CASSPEQVGSNQPQHF
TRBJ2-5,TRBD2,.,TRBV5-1,TGCGCCAGCAGCTCGCCGGGAGGGAAAGAGACCCAGTACTTC,CASSSPGGKETQYF
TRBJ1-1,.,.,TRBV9,TGTGCCAGCAGCGTAGGTGCGGGGAACACTGAAGCTTTCTTT,CASSVGAGNTEAFF
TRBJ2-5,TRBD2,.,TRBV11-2,TGTGCCAGCAGCTTAGTCCTAGCGGGGGCCCAAGAGACCCAGTACTTC,CASSLVLAGAQETQYF
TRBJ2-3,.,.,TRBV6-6,TGTGCCAGCAGTGGACAGCTTCTCACAGATACGCAGTATTTT,CASSGQLLTDTQYF
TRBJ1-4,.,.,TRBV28,TGTGCCAGCAGTCCCGGGGCTGGGGATGAAAAACTGTTTTTT,CASSPGAGDEKLFF
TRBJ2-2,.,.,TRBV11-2,TGTGCCAGCAGCTTAGTCTCGGGGACCGGGGAGCTGTTTTTT,CASSLVSGTGELFF
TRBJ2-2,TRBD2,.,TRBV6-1,TGTGCCAGCAGTGCTTTGGCGGGAGCTCGGTACACCGGGGAGCTGTTTTTT,CASSALAGARYTGELFF
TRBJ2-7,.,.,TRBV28,TGTGCCAGCAGTTTACAGACTACCCGCTACGAGCAGTACTTC,CASSLQTTRYEQYF
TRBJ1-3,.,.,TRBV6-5,TGTGCCAGCAGTAGGAGCTCTGGAAACACCATATATTTT,CASSRSSGNTIYF
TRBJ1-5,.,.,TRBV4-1,TGCGCCAGCAGCCTAGGGGGGGCTGGGAATCAGCCCCAGCATTTT,CASSLGGAGNQPQHF
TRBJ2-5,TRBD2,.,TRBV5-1,TGCGCCAGCAGGCCCACTAGCGGGTCTGTCTCCAGGGAGACCCAGTACTTC,CASRPTSGSVSRETQYF
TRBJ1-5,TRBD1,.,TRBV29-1,TGCAGCGTTTCAGGGGGCGGCGGTCAGCCCCAGCATTTT,CSVSGGGGQPQHF
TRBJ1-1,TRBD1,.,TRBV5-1,TGCGCCAGCAGCTTGGAAGTGGGACAGTACACTGAAGCTTTCTTT,CASSLEVGQYTEAFF
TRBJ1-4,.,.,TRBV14,TGTGCCAGCAGCCAACGGGGCGACTCTCGAGCAACTAATGAAAAACTGTTTTTT,CASSQRGDSRATNEKLFF
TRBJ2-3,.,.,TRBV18,TGTGCCAGCTCACCACCGAACACTAGCCCAGATACGCAGTATTTT,CASSPPNTSPDTQYF
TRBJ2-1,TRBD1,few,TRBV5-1,TGCGCCAGCAGCCCTACAGGGGGCAATGAGCAGTTCTTC,CASSPTGGNEQFF
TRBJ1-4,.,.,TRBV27,TGTGCCAGCAGCAGGAGAGATCTTAATGAAAAACTGTTTTTT,CASSRRDLNEKLFF
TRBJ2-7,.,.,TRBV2,TGTGCCAGCAGTGAACTCGGCCAGGGATGGTACGAGCAGTACTTC,CASSELGQGWYEQYF
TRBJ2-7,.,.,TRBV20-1,TGCAGTGCTAGAGAGTCATGGGAGCAGTACTTC,CSARESWEQYF
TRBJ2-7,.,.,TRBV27,TGTGCCAGCAATCCAAGGGGCTACATTTCAACCTACGAGCAGTACTTC,CASNPRGYISTYEQYF